Sequencing of this TCR beta chain was carried out in a study of identical twins. With regard to this clonotype: Its cognate antigen is unknown.

TCRdb redid the calling of the 5' RACE reads with MiXCR, one entry per CDR3 protein. The table records 280,000 or so distinct CDR3 sequences, around 8.8% of them present only once. Overall study results and limits: The study drew conclusions from cross-sectional statistical analysis, not from following the same donors. Analyses based on zero insertions could be partly confounded by invariant MAIT and iNKT cells. Fewer insertions characterized abundant cord blood beta clonotypes, whereas memory repertoires showed none.

The sample also formed part of further work on yellow fever vaccine responses in identical twins. That work adds: On the reported evidence, twins' vaccine T cell responses seemed partly convergent and partly personalized.

This TCR derives from a woman between 18 and 29 years old in good health. Sequencing used memory (CD45RO+) T cells sorted from blood.

CDR3 DNA sequence: TGTGCCATCAGTGACGGGGGTGGCGAGACCCAGTACTTC. It codes for CAISDGGGETQYF. The chain recombines TRBV10-3 with TRBJ2-5; a weak D match, TRBD2 (6 bases). The CDR3 covers 13 residues. CDR1 is ENHRY and CDR2 is SYGVKD in the germline V gene. V lost 3 bases to trimming and J lost 5 bases, with 10 bases between them.